The clone carrying this TCR beta chain was detected a few times. Assay: immunoSEQ multiplex PCR; the TCRdb copy retains only in-frame clones and omits some. The sample yields about 62,000 clones, around 90% seen once. This sample was taken from a study of OX40 agonist ivuxolimab in advanced cancers. Study context: Aged about 20 to 85 with a mean of 60 years, they were 82.7% male. Three partial responders included one hepatocellular carcinoma patient and two cutaneous melanoma patients.

Specimen: CD4+ or CD8+ T cells sorted from blood, collected in a trial of the OX40 agonist ivuxolimab. This TCR came from an adult with an advanced solid tumor such as melanoma, head and neck, liver or kidney cancer.

This chain's CDR3 is CASSRAGDPETQYF. CDR3 bases: TGTGCCAGCAGCAGGGCAGGGGATCCAGAGACCCAGTACTTC. J is TRBJ2-5 and V is TRBV21-1; no DNA check was done on the table's D call, TRBD1. TRBV21-1 is shown as a pseudogene. CDR3 length equals 14 residues.